A single sample gave rise to the 28 T cell receptor beta chains below, sequenced in a study of Ad26.COV2.S vaccination and SARS-CoV-2 variants. The treatment: roughly 18 received Ad26.COV2.S at low or high dose, single or two shots; roughly five received placebo; per-sample allocation not given. The study sampled participants on day 63 after the first vaccine or placebo injection. Only in-frame clones appear in the TCRdb table, and some are missing; sequencing was by immunoSEQ multiplex PCR. The sample lists some 460,000 clones, about 88% occurring once. The sequences come from peripheral blood, collected in a trial of Ad26.COV2.S vaccine versus placebo. These receptors came from a person between 18 and 60 years old who received the Ad26.COV2.S COVID-19 vaccine or a placebo.

The sample holds one count of this clone. V gene TRBV30 combines with J gene TRBJ1-1; D is uncertain. Germline V gives CDR1 GTSNPN, CDR2 SVGIG (reference sequence). Trimming took 2 bases from V and 0 from J, leaving 7 bases between them. The CDR3 consists of 13 residues. The DNA for the CDR3 is TGTGCCTGGAGTCCCGACTTGAACACTGAAGCTTTCTTT. Translating it yields CAWSPDLNTEAFF.

In its sample, this clone was seen once. The chain employs TRBV7-2 and TRBJ1-2; no reliable D call. Germline assignment: CDR1 SGHTA and CDR2 FQGNSA. The V end lost 5 bases, the J end lost 5 bases, and 15 bases lay between the germline ends. The length of the CDR3 is 14 residues. In DNA, the CDR3 is TGTGCCAGCAGCCTGAGGAGGTCAGGTTATGGCTACACCTTC. Translated: CASSLRRSGYGYTF. Full variable domain (remainder filled in from reference TRBV7-2 and TRBJ1-2): GAGVSQSPSNKVTEKGKDVELRCDPISGHTALYWYRQSLGQGLEFLIYFQGNSAPDKSGLPSDRFSAERTGGSVSTLTIQRTQQEDSAVYLCASSLRRSGYGYTFGSGTRLTVV.

This clone has just a few counts. The chain couples TRBV18 to TRBJ2-7; the match to TRBD2 covers 9 bases. The junction had 7 bases not matched to a gene; V was cut back by 2 bases and J by 2 bases. Germline values: CDR1 KGHSH, CDR2 LQKENI. The CDR3 spans 16 residues. The CDR3 DNA reads TGTGCCAGCTCACCATTTCGCGGGGGGGAAACCTACGAGCAGTACTTC. Translating it yields CASSPFRGGETYEQYF. Complete variable domain (other parts from reference TRBV18 and TRBJ2-7): NAGVMQNPRHLVRRRGQEARLRCSPMKGHSHVYWYRQLPEEGLKFMVYLQKENIIDESGMPKERFSAEFPKEGPSILRIQQVVRGDSAAYFCASSPFRGGETYEQYFGPGTRLTVT.

The chain uses TRBV7-2 and TRBJ2-5; D remains ambiguous. CDR1 and CDR2 from the germline V gene are SGHTA and FQGNSA. This CDR3 is 11 amino acids long. V dropped 3 bases and J dropped 5 bases, with 4 bases sitting between them. The CDR3 sequence: CASSLFETQYF. The CDR3 DNA sequence: TGTGCCAGCAGCTTGTTTGAGACCCAGTACTTC.

The count of this clone is one. V is TRBV7-9 and J is TRBJ1-2; 10 nucleotides align to TRBD1. The CDR3 covers 13 residues. The J segment lost 8 bases and the V segment lost 5 bases, leaving 5 bases of the junction unmatched. Germline V lookup: CDR1 SEHNR, CDR2 FQNEAQ (reference sequence). This CDR3 reads CASSPTGGGGYTF. The CDR3 nucleotides read TGTGCCAGCAGCCCGACAGGGGGCGGAGGCTACACCTTC.

This sequence joins TRBV19 and TRBJ1-1, with a weak D call TRBD1 (6 bases). V shed 3 bases and J shed 11 bases, with 22 bases lying between them. The CDR3 contains 15 residues. CDR1 is LNHDA and CDR2 is SQIVND in the germline V gene (reference sequence). This CDR3 is CASSIDRSTTLGAFF. In DNA form, the CDR3 reads TGTGCCAGTAGTATTGACAGGAGTACTACCTTAGGGGCTTTCTTT.

The gene calls are TRBV30 and TRBJ2-7, with D perhaps TRBD1 or TRBD2 (5 bases each). The V gene's germline CDR1 is GTSNPN and CDR2 SVGIG (reference sequence). There are 14 residues in the CDR3. V was cut by 1 base and J by 2 bases, with 12 bases left in between. This CDR3 reads CAWSGGTTTYEQYF. The CDR3, as DNA: TGTGCCTGGAGTGGGGGGACCACCACCTACGAGCAGTACTTC.

This clone turned up a few times. The chain recombines TRBV29-1 with TRBJ1-1; TRBD1 matches 9 bases. V dropped 3 bases and J dropped 11; count of bases not matched to a gene: 7. CDR1 is SQVTM, CDR2 ANQGSEA, per germline. CDR3 length: 12 residues. The CDR3 bases are TGCAGCGTTGAGGACAGGGGCCCAGGGGCTTTCTTT. This codes for CSVEDRGPGAFF. Based on the CDR3 plus reference TRBV29-1 and TRBJ1-1, the full variable domain is SAVISQKPSRDICQRGTSLTIQCQVDSQVTMMFWYRQQPGQSLTLIATANQGSEATYESGFVIDKFPISRPNLTFSTLTVSNMSPEDSSIYLCSVEDRGPGAFFGQGTRLTVV.

The table lists this clone with a count of one. This chain links TRBV13 with TRBJ1-3; 10 bases align to TRBD1. This CDR3 comprises 16 residues. CDR1 is PRHDT and CDR2 is FYEKMQ in the germline V gene (reference sequence). J gave up 0 bases and V 5 bases, and 4 bases lay outside the gene matches. DNA for the CDR3: TGTGCCAGCAGCCCGGGACAGGGGAACTCTGGAAACACCATATATTTT. Its protein product is CASSPGQGNSGNTIYF.

A few counts support this clone. The chain uses TRBV4-3 and TRBJ1-2; 7 bases line up with TRBD1. CDR3 length: 14 amino acids. The V gene's germline CDR1 is LGHNA and CDR2 YSLEER. Trimming cost V 1 base and J 6 bases; bases outside gene matches: 5. CDR3 sequence reads: CASSQVNRGDGYTF. The CDR3 DNA sequence: TGCGCCAGCAGCCAAGTTAACAGGGGCGATGGCTACACCTTC.

The chain recombines TRBV25-1 with TRBJ1-2; no clear D gene. The length of the CDR3 is 14 residues. The germline V and J ends were trimmed by 10 bases and 2 bases, with 17 bases remaining between them. Germline assignment: CDR1 MGHDK and CDR2 SYGVNS. This CDR3 reads CATATDSQNYGYTF. CDR3 in DNA: TGTGCCACCGCAACAGATTCCCAAAACTATGGCTACACCTTC.

J is TRBJ2-1 and V is TRBV2, with D perhaps TRBD1 (5 bases). Germline V gene lookup returns CDR1 SNHLY and CDR2 FYNNEI. V lost 2 bases, J lost 6 bases, and 14 bases lay in between. The CDR3 has 15 residues. The CDR3: CASSERQKFINEQFF. CDR3 DNA: TGTGCCAGCAGTGAAAGACAGAAGTTTATCAATGAGCAGTTCTTC.

This clone appeared once. This chain connects TRBV2 to TRBJ1-2; D is undetermined. CDR1 and CDR2 from the germline V gene are SNHLY and FYNNEI. The germline V and J ends were trimmed by 6 bases and 0 bases, with 11 bases remaining between them. CDR3 length equals 14 residues. CDR3 DNA sequence: TGTGCCAGCAGGGAGACCACAACTAACTATGGCTACACCTTC. Protein product: CASRETTTNYGYTF.

The rearrangement joins TRBV4-2 to TRBJ2-1, with D unclear. The V gene's germline CDR1 is LGHNA and CDR2 YNFKEQ. The CDR3 contains 17 residues. The ends were cut back, 0 bases at V and 1 base at J, with 13 bases in the middle. The CDR3 here is CASSQDIGSLSYNEQFF. As DNA, the CDR3 is TGTGCCAGCAGCCAAGATATAGGCAGCCTTTCCTACAATGAGCAGTTCTTC.

This clone is a singleton in its sample. The chain has TRBV2 and TRBJ2-5; TRBD2 might be the D (5 bases). The germline CDR1 and CDR2 sequences are SNHLY and FYNNEI. The CDR3 covers 14 residues. Trimming pared 1 base from V and 7 bases from J, leaving 13 bases between. CDR3 sequence: CASSEGTARVTQYF. In DNA, the CDR3 is TGTGCCAGCAGTGAAGGGACTGCACGGGTGACCCAGTACTTC. Full variable domain (outside the CDR3, taken from reference TRBV2 and TRBJ2-5): EPEVTQTPSHQVTQMGQEVILRCVPISNHLYFYWYRQILGQKVEFLVSFYNNEISEKSEIFDDQFSVERPDGSNFTLKIRSTKLEDSAMYFCASSEGTARVTQYFGPGTRLLVL.

The V and J genes are TRBV5-1 and TRBJ2-1; the D gene is possibly TRBD2 (6 bases). The CDR3 runs 14 residues. Germline lookup yields CDR1 SGHRS and CDR2 YFSETQ. V lost 2 bases, J lost 9 bases, and 15 bases lay in between. DNA of the CDR3: TGCGCCAGCAGCTTAGGACTACTTACGTTTGAGCAGTTCTTC. Amino acids: CASSLGLLTFEQFF.

V usage is TRBV11-1 and J usage is TRBJ2-6, with a possible D match to TRBD2 (5 bases). Trimming shortened V by 6 bases and J by 0 bases, and 9 bases separated the two germline ends. The CDR3 totals 15 residues. Germline V gene data show CDR1 as SGHAT and CDR2 as FQDESV (reference sequence). The DNA of the CDR3 is TGTGCCAGCAGTTCGGGGTCCTCTGGGGCCAACGTCCTGACTTTC. Protein sequence: CASSSGSSGANVLTF.

The V gene is TRBV6-6, the J gene TRBJ2-5; TRBD2 aligns across 15 bases. Germline CDR1 is MNHNY and CDR2 is SVGAGI (reference sequence). V lost 6 bases and J lost 0; bases outside the gene matches: 2. The CDR3 extends over 16 amino acids. The CDR3 is CASRWTSGGDQETQYF. The CDR3, as DNA: TGTGCCAGCAGGTGGACTAGCGGGGGGGACCAAGAGACCCAGTACTTC.

The J gene is TRBJ1-1, the V gene TRBV7-2; a weak D match, TRBD1 (5 bases). CDR1 is SGHTA, CDR2 FQGNSA, per germline. V lost 1 base to trimming and J lost 0 bases, with 18 bases between them. CDR3 length: 18 residues. Here the CDR3 DNA reads TGTGCCAGCAGCTTAGGGGATACAGGAAAAAGAATGAACACTGAAGCTTTCTTT. Amino acids: CASSLGDTGKRMNTEAFF. The variable domain in full, with the rest retrieved from reference TRBV7-2 and TRBJ1-1, is GAGVSQSPSNKVTEKGKDVELRCDPISGHTALYWYRQSLGQGLEFLIYFQGNSAPDKSGLPSDRFSAERTGGSVSTLTIQRTQQEDSAVYLCASSLGDTGKRMNTEAFFGQGTRLTVV.

The gene calls are TRBV30 and TRBJ2-1, with TRBD2 matching over 7 bases. The CDR3 covers 14 residues. Germline CDR1 GTSNPN, CDR2 SVGIG (reference sequence). The CDR3 sequence is CAYRAGTGYNEQFF. DNA for the CDR3: TGTGCATACCGAGCGGGAACGGGTTACAATGAGCAGTTCTTC.

V usage is TRBV6-5 and J usage is TRBJ1-1; D gene unclear. Trimming removed 2 bases at V and 0 bases at J, with 10 bases between. The V gene's germline CDR1 is MNHEY and CDR2 SVGAGI. This CDR3 is 15 amino acids long. CDR3 protein: CASSYGGILNTEAFF. In nucleotides, the CDR3 is TGTGCCAGCAGTTACGGCGGGATTCTGAACACTGAAGCTTTCTTT.

V and J are TRBV30 and TRBJ2-5; 7 bases match TRBD2. Germline CDR1 is GTSNPN and CDR2 is SVGIG (reference sequence). V shed 3 bases and J 5 bases; nucleotides not matched to a gene: 18. The CDR3 runs to 17 residues. CDR3 sequence (DNA): TGTGCCTGGAGCGCCTCCCGGACTAGTTCTTCTGCGGAGACCCAGTACTTC. Residues: CAWSASRTSSSAETQYF. Using reference TRBV30 and TRBJ2-5 for the parts outside the CDR3, the full variable domain is SQTIHQWPATLVQPVGSPLSLECTVEGTSNPNLYWYRQAAGRGLQLLFYSVGIGQISSEVPQNLSASRPQDRQFILSSKKLLLSDSGFYLCAWSASRTSSSAETQYFGPGTRLLVL.

The chain is built from TRBV21-1 and TRBJ1-1. TRBV21-1 is designated a pseudogene. This CDR3 has 15 amino acids. CDR3 protein: CASSNSWITLSRAFF. The CDR3 nucleotides read TGTGCCAGCAGCAATTCATGGATAACACTTTCTAGAGCTTTCTTT.

The J gene is TRBJ1-1, the V gene TRBV10-3, with D possibly matching TRBD1 (5 bases). CDR3 length: 13 amino acids. The ends were cut back, 8 bases at V and 0 bases at J, with 10 bases in the middle. Germline values: CDR1 ENHRY, CDR2 SYGVKD. The CDR3 region is CAIGEGLNTEAFF. For the CDR3, the DNA is TGTGCCATCGGAGAGGGGTTGAACACTGAAGCTTTCTTT.

CDR3 sequence reads: CASSLPLDRDDNEKLFF. CDR3 sequence (DNA): TGTGCCAGCAGTTTACCCCTTGACAGGGACGATAATGAAAAACTGTTTTTT. This chain connects TRBV28 to TRBJ1-4, with 7 bases lining up with TRBD1. Germline V CDR1 and CDR2: MDHEN, SYDVKM. The J segment lost 4 bases and the V segment lost 2 bases, leaving 10 bases of the junction unmatched. The CDR3 is 17 amino acids. Full variable domain (remainder filled in from reference TRBV28 and TRBJ1-4): DVKVTQSSRYLVKRTGEKVFLECVQDMDHENMFWYRQDPGLGLRLIYFSYDVKMKEKGDIPEGYSVSREKKERFSLILESASTNQTSMYLCASSLPLDRDDNEKLFFGSGTQLSVL.

This chain joins TRBV9 and TRBJ1-1; unclear D gene. The germline CDR1 and CDR2 sequences are SGDLS and YYNGEE. V was cut by 0 bases and J by 4 bases, with 7 bases left in between. CDR3 size: 13 residues. The CDR3 DNA reads as TGTGCCAGCAGCGTAGGACAATCCACTGAAGCTTTCTTT. Translated: CASSVGQSTEAFF.

The chain joins TRBV7-2 to TRBJ2-2; D perhaps matches TRBD2 (5 bases). This CDR3 is built from 14 residues. The germline V and J ends were trimmed by 4 bases and 6 bases, with 12 bases remaining between them. Germline CDR1 and CDR2: SGHTA and FQGNSA. For the CDR3, the DNA is TGTGCCAGCAGCTCCCTAGCTGTCCCCGGGGAGCTGTTTTTT. Translation gives CASSSLAVPGELFF.

The chain employs TRBV7-3 and TRBJ2-2, with unresolved D. From germline, CDR1 is SGHTA and CDR2 FQGTGA. V was cut by 5 bases and J by 2 bases, with 9 bases left in between. The CDR3 contains 14 residues. Here the CDR3 DNA reads TGTGCCAGCAGCCGGAGATCCAACACCGGGGAGCTGTTTTTT. Protein: CASSRRSNTGELFF.